The T cell receptor (beta chain) under discussion was sequenced for a study of response to subunit inactivated influenza vaccine. This clonotype has at least ten counts. What it binds is not known. One entry per CDR3 protein results from TCRdb running MiXCR on the RT-PCR reads. The sample gives under 550,000 distinct CDR3 sequences, about 7.2% of which show up once; approximately 14% is in the top ten. General study results and limits: The authors suggested that every seasonal influenza vaccination recruits few new T cells.

Sequencing was performed on PBMCs from blood, taken less than 30 months after vaccination. The TCR originated in a man between 50 and 75 years old who received an inactivated influenza vaccine.

CDR3 in amino acids: CASSQGPGADQPQHF. The CDR3 bases are TGTGCCAGCAGCCAAGGACCGGGCGCTGATCAGCCCCAGCATTTT. This chain joins TRBV3-1 and TRBJ1-5, with D unresolved. Looked up from germline, CDR1 is LGHDT and CDR2 is YNNKEL (reference sequence). This CDR3 has 15 residues. Deletions cut 1 base from V and 5 bases from J, with 12 bases between.